Listed below are T cell receptor beta chains from one sample, sequenced in a study of CD8 T cells in ankylosing spondylitis. Each CDR3 protein is one row after TCRdb ran MiXCR on the 5' RACE reads. The sample lists 150,000 to 200,000 distinct CDR3 sequences; 15% to 20% were seen once. The sample consisted of blood, either unsorted or a sorted T cell fraction (not recorded which). These receptors came from a male donor with ankylosing spondylitis or in good health (not recorded which). Each CDR3 is given with its conserved first and last residue. D genes are given only for firm matches.

v_gene	d_gene	j_gene	CDR3aa
TRBV7-9	-	TRBJ2-3	CASSSAGGDTQYF
TRBV3-1	-	TRBJ1-1	CASSQSVNTEAFF
TRBV5-1	TRBD2	TRBJ2-1	CASSSGSGSAIHEQFF
TRBV7-9	-	TRBJ1-1	CASSFPQGTNTEAFF
TRBV13	-	TRBJ1-5	CASLQPQHF
TRBV5-1	-	TRBJ1-1	CASSPGGNLNTEAFF
TRBV20-1	-	TRBJ2-3	CSARDLSGHTDTQYF
TRBV7-9	-	TRBJ1-2	CASSSSGAAYGYTF
TRBV28	-	TRBJ2-7	CASSPLNRGPYEQYF
TRBV5-1	-	TRBJ2-2	CASSFADFGRASTGELFF
TRBV3-1	-	TRBJ1-5	CASNQEATGGPQHF